This TCR beta chain was captured in a study of blood T cell repertoires in COVID-19. Study information: Sources were T cells, B-cell-depleted T cells, or PBMCs; the material itself was cDNA or gDNA.

During active infection, Seattle patients enrolled and were then monitored through disease. Per the original data handling: Amplifying reference gene primers gave estimates of nucleated cell counts. Profiling relied on immunoSEQ multiplex PCR, and the TCRdb table lists in-frame clones only, not all of them. The V and J calls and clone size were taken over from that table, and D and trimming were inferred from the DNA. The sample consists of 300,000 to 350,000 clones, 88% of them appearing once. This clone was seen a single time. Germline V CDR1 and CDR2: MNHEY, SVGAGI. This CDR3 has 14 residues. V gave up 5 bases and J gave up 3 bases, with 11 bases separating them.

The clonotype was recovered from a woman aged 25 to 45 with COVID-19, enrolled during active disease. Sequencing was done on a sample of peripheral blood. The rearrangement joins TRBV6-5 to TRBJ1-3; the D gene is possibly TRBD1 (6 bases). The DNA for the CDR3 is TGTGCCAGCAGTAAACAGGGCGGTGGAAACACCATATATTTT. Translating it yields CASSKQGGGNTIYF.